The table lists the clone carrying this TCR beta chain with a few counts. What it binds is not known. Regarding time point: persistent/refractory GD, antithyroid drugs over 5 years with positive TRAb. Preparation of the TCR library used RNA extracted from PBMCs. The patients included were those that came from an endocrinology department in Xi'an, China. The source of the sample is a study of regulatory T cells in long-lasting Graves disease. Study at large: Over 5 years of antithyroid drugs plus positive TSH receptor antibodies defined persistent Graves' disease.

The study, taken as a whole, reports: There were preferences for TRBV28, TRBJ1-2 and TRBJ2-5 in persistent disease.

Researchers made TCR beta libraries by using iRepertoire HTBI primers and running Arm-PCR on CDR3 regions. In TCRdb, the multiplex PCR reads were re-called with MiXCR into one record per CDR3 protein. The sample lists a few hundred thousand distinct CDR3 sequences, roughly a quarter occurring once. Germline loops: CDR1 MNHNS, CDR2 SASEGT. This CDR3 is built from 14 residues. Trimming pared 3 bases from V and 5 bases from J, leaving 13 bases between. This specimen consisted of peripheral blood mononuclear cells (PBMCs), obtained when the disease was refractory, from a patient treated with antithyroid drugs. This chain links TRBV6-1 with TRBJ1-1; D call uncertain. The TCR comes from a female donor with Graves disease. The CDR3 here is CASSDQRVGTEAFF. In DNA form, the CDR3 reads TGTGCCAGCAGTGATCAAAGGGTAGGGACTGAAGCTTTCTTT.